The clone carrying this T cell receptor beta chain was seen only a few times. Its antigen is undetermined. Germline values: CDR1 SQVTM, CDR2 ANQGSEA. The CDR3 covers 12 residues. V was trimmed by 4 bases and J by 0 bases, leaving 6 bases between them. This record comes from a study of beta chain features in type 1 diabetes. Whole-study context: Cells sorted and examined across all samples totaled roughly 98 million. Findings of the study overall: Sequencing of cDNA might inflate the share of cells that strongly express TCR. A pattern of fewer insertions and more deletions at VDJ junctions was seen in type 1 diabetes patients.

Expressed TCRB transcripts got sequenced, as all isolated RNA was reverse transcribed. The repertoire was sequenced with immunoSEQ multiplex PCR; TCRdb's copy has only in-frame clones and lacks some. Of some 220,000 clones in the sample, 11% were seen once. The gene calls are TRBV29-1 and TRBJ2-5; D unclear. What was sequenced was central memory CD4+ T cells from blood. The receptor was isolated from a man aged 18 to 30 in good health. The CDR3 nucleotides are TGCAGCGTTGTTTACTACCAAGAGACCCAGTACTTC. Amino acid sequence: CSVVYYQETQYF.